Listed below are T cell receptor beta chains from one sample, sequenced in a study of T-cell memory formation after mild COVID-19. TCRdb fed the 5' RACE reads into MiXCR, producing one record per CDR3 protein. In the table there are fewer than 600,000 distinct CDR3 sequences, 20% to 25% of which are singletons. The sample consisted of PBMCs or a T cell subset sorted from them (not recorded which). Receptor source: an adult woman who had mild COVID-19 (a few samples of this study predate the infection). Cell type and time point are not known. The CDR3 runs from the conserved cysteine through the conserved F or W. A D gene is named only where the DNA matches it firmly. Size is omitted from some rows. Given values are once, few, many or a class for expanded clones.

TRBV7-9	many	TRBD2	TRBJ2-1	TGTGCCAGCAGCTCCATGGGGGGAGGGCCGGTTTCCTACAATGAGCAGTTCTTC	CASSSMGGGPVSYNEQFF
TRBV9	few	NA	TRBJ1-4	TGTGCCAGCAGCGTAGAGGCAGATAATGAAAAACTGTTTTTT	CASSVEADNEKLFF
TRBV19	NA	NA	TRBJ2-3	TGTGCCAGTAGTAAAGTCTCAGGGTACGGCACAGATACGCAGTATTTT	CASSKVSGYGTDTQYF
TRBV19	few	NA	TRBJ1-2	TGTGCCAGTAGTATAGATCCGGGCAGACCTACGGGCTACACCTTC	CASSIDPGRPTGYTF
TRBV6-5	few	TRBD2	TRBJ2-7	TGTGCCAGCAGCTTACTAGCGGGGGGGCGAAGGGAGCAGTACTTC	CASSLLAGGRREQYF
TRBV4-3	few	TRBD2	TRBJ2-2	TGCGCCAGCAGCCAAGCGGGACTAGCGGGAGGCACCGGGGAGCTGTTTTTT	CASSQAGLAGGTGELFF
TRBV7-2	few	TRBD2	TRBJ2-3	TGTGCCAGCAGCCACGGGACTAGCGGGAGTGATACGCAGTATTTT	CASSHGTSGSDTQYF
TRBV4-1	NA	NA	TRBJ1-2	TGCGCCAGCAGCCAAGCAGGGCAATACTATGGCTACACCTTC	CASSQAGQYYGYTF
TRBV5-6	few	NA	TRBJ1-1	TGTGCCAGCAGCTACGGAGATGCAACTGAAGCTTTCTTT	CASSYGDATEAFF
TRBV29-1	NA	TRBD1	TRBJ1-2	TGCAGCGTAGCTACAGGGGTAGGGTATGGCTACACCTTC	CSVATGVGYGYTF
TRBV5-1	many	NA	TRBJ2-3	TGCGCCAGCAGCTTATCAGGGGCTAGCACAGATACGCAGTATTTT	CASSLSGASTDTQYF
TRBV18	few	TRBD1	TRBJ1-1	TGTGCCAGCTCACTATCCGGGACAGAGAACACTGAAGCTTTCTTT	CASSLSGTENTEAFF
TRBV6-6	few	NA	TRBJ1-1	TGTGCCAGCAGGGGAGGGACGTTGAACACTGAAGCTTTCTTT	CASRGGTLNTEAFF
TRBV27	NA	TRBD2	TRBJ2-7	TGTGCCAGCAGTTTATCCCGCGGGAGGGCCTACGAGCAGTACTTC	CASSLSRGRAYEQYF
TRBV20-1	many	TRBD1	TRBJ1-5	TGCAGTGCTAGAGGACCCGGGACAGGGGGCCCTACTCGCAATCAGCCCCAGCATTTT	CSARGPGTGGPTRNQPQHF
TRBV29-1	NA	TRBD2	TRBJ2-2	TGCAGCGTTGAAGGATCCGGGGGGGCCCGAACCGGGGAGCTGTTTTTT	CSVEGSGGARTGELFF
TRBV15	few	NA	TRBJ1-2	TGTGCCACCAGCAGAGATCTAGGGGCGCGGGCCCATACTGGCTACACCTTC	CATSRDLGARAHTGYTF
TRBV6-5	few	TRBD1	TRBJ1-1	TGTGCCAGCAGTCACCGGGACAGGAACACTGAAGCTTTCTTT	CASSHRDRNTEAFF
TRBV29-1	few	NA	TRBJ2-1	TGCAGCGTTGTTCTGTTGGTTAACTACAATGAGCAGTTCTTC	CSVVLLVNYNEQFF
TRBV4-1	NA	NA	TRBJ2-2	TGCGCCAGCAGCCAGTGGGCCACCGGGGAGCTGTTTTTT	CASSQWATGELFF
TRBV7-2	NA	NA	TRBJ2-2	TGTGCCAGCAGCTTAGGAGGCCCCAGGACCGGGGAGCTGTTTTTT	CASSLGGPRTGELFF
TRBV20-1	few	NA	TRBJ2-1	TGCAGTGCTAGATCGACAATAAGCTCCTACAATGAGCAGTTCTTC	CSARSTISSYNEQFF
TRBV12-3/TRBV12-4	NA	TRBD2	TRBJ2-1	TGTGCCAGCAGCCAAATAGCGGGCAATGAGCAGTTCTTC	CASSQIAGNEQFF
TRBV3-1	few	TRBD1	TRBJ1-2	TGTGCCAGCAGCGACACAGGGGGCTATGGCTACACCTTC	CASSDTGGYGYTF
TRBV11-2	NA	NA	TRBJ1-1	TGTGCCAGCAGCCCCTTCCGGGCTAACACTGAAGCTTTCTTT	CASSPFRANTEAFF
TRBV4-1	NA	NA	TRBJ1-6	TGCGCCAGCAGCCAATTCGGAGATTCACCCCTCCACTTT	CASSQFGDSPLHF
TRBV4-1	few	NA	TRBJ2-7	TGCGCCAGCAGCCATCCGGGGTACGAGCAGTACTTC	CASSHPGYEQYF
TRBV20-1	few	NA	TRBJ2-1	TGCAGTGCTAGGCCTAGCTCCTACAATGAGCAGTTCTTC	CSARPSSYNEQFF
TRBV12-3/TRBV12-4	NA	NA	TRBJ2-5	TGTGCCAGCAGCCTCATGATTAGCCAAGAGACCCAGTACTTC	CASSLMISQETQYF
TRBV2	NA	TRBD1	TRBJ2-7	TGTGCCAGCAGTGACCCCGGGACAGGGCCCTACGAGCAGTACTTC	CASSDPGTGPYEQYF
TRBV7-9	few	TRBD1	TRBJ1-2	TGTGCCAGCAGCTTAGTCCCCGGGACAGGCCCCTATGGCTACACCTTC	CASSLVPGTGPYGYTF
TRBV2	many	NA	TRBJ2-1	TGTGCCAGCAGTGATCGCCTAGCCCTCAATGAGCAGTTCTTC	CASSDRLALNEQFF
TRBV7-9	NA	NA	TRBJ2-7	TGTGCCAGCAGCTTAGAGTCCAATCAGGGTTTCTTTTTCGAGCAGTACTTC	CASSLESNQGFFFEQYF
TRBV6-5	NA	NA	TRBJ2-3	TGTGCCAGCAGTTACGGCTCAACGGGTTCGCAGTATTTT	CASSYGSTGSQYF
TRBV4-3	once	NA	TRBJ2-1	TGCGCCAGCAGCCAAGGGGTAGTGGGGAATGAGCAGTTCTTC	CASSQGVVGNEQFF
TRBV4-1	NA	NA	TRBJ1-5	TGCGCCAGCAGCCAAGATGGCAGGGTGAGTCAGCCCCAGCATTTT	CASSQDGRVSQPQHF
TRBV24-1	NA	NA	TRBJ2-1	TGTGCCACCAGGCGAGGATATAGTGAGCAGTTCTTC	CATRRGYSEQFF
TRBV7-2	few	TRBD2	TRBJ2-2	TGTGCCAGCAGCTTTCTAGCGGGGGGGTTGAACACCGGGGAGCTGTTTTTT	CASSFLAGGLNTGELFF
TRBV5-1	few	TRBD2	TRBJ2-1	TGCGCCAGCAGCGCATCCGGAACCCTAGCGGGGGGTAATGAGCAGTTCTTC	CASSASGTLAGGNEQFF
TRBV7-3	few	TRBD2	TRBJ2-7	TGTGCCAGCAGCTTTTATGCGGGAGCGAAAGAGCAGTACTTC	CASSFYAGAKEQYF
TRBV4-2	few	TRBD2	TRBJ2-1	TGTGCCAGCAGCCCCTCGACTAGCCGACGCGATGAGCAGTTCTTC	CASSPSTSRRDEQFF
TRBV5-1	NA	TRBD1	TRBJ1-1	TGCGCCAGCAGCCTCGGACAGGAGGTGACTGAAGCTTTCTTT	CASSLGQEVTEAFF
TRBV18	few	NA	TRBJ1-1	TGTGCCAGCTCACCACCCAATAGACCGATCACTGGGGGGCCGAATACTGAAGCTTTCTTT	CASSPPNRPITGGPNTEAFF
TRBV7-8	NA	NA	TRBJ2-7	TGTGCCAGCGGACTCAGTACGCTCCCGATGTTTGGGGAGCAGTACTTC	CASGLSTLPMFGEQYF
TRBV5-1	many	NA	TRBJ2-7	TGCGCCAGCAGTACCCTGAGCGGTTCCTACGAGCAGTACTTC	CASSTLSGSYEQYF
TRBV13	few	NA	TRBJ2-2	TGTGCCAGCAGCTTAGGCAAGGGGTGGAACACCGGGGAGCTGTTTTTT	CASSLGKGWNTGELFF
TRBV7-2	few	TRBD2	TRBJ2-5	TGTGCCAGCAGCCCTGGGCGACTAGCGGGGGGCCAAGAGACCCAGTACTTC	CASSPGRLAGGQETQYF
TRBV2	few	NA	TRBJ1-2	TGTGCCAGGCCTCTTGAGCAGCCCCGATTAGGCTACACCTTC	CARPLEQPRLGYTF
TRBV2	NA	TRBD1	TRBJ1-6	TGTGCCAGCAGTGAGGCAGGGGGCCAAGCACCCCTCCACTTT	CASSEAGGQAPLHF
TRBV12-3/TRBV12-4	NA	NA	TRBJ2-4	TGTGCCAGCAGTTTAGCGCAGGGGGGCAGAAACATTCAGTACTTC	CASSLAQGGRNIQYF
TRBV24-1	few	TRBD2	TRBJ2-1	TGTGCCACCGGCGCGGGCGGGAGGGCCGATGAGCAGTTCTTC	CATGAGGRADEQFF
TRBV15	NA	NA	TRBJ1-1	TGTGCCACCAGCAGAGACGGCACTGAAGCTTTCTTT	CATSRDGTEAFF
TRBV9	NA	NA	TRBJ2-7	TGTGCCAGCAGCACTAATTCGGTGGGCGAGCAGTACTTC	CASSTNSVGEQYF